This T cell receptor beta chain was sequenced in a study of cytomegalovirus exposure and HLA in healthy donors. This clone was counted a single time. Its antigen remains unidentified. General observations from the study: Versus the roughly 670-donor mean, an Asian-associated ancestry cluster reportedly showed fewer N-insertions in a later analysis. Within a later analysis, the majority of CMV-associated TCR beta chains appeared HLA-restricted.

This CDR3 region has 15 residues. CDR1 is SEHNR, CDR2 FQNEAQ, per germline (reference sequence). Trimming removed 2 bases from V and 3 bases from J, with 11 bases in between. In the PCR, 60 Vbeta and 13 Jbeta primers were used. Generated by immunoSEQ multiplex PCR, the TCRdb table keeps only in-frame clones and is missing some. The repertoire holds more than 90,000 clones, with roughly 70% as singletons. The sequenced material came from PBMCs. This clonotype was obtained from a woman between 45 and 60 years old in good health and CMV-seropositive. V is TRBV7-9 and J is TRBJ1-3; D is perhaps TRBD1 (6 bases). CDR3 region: CASSLIQGSGNTIYF. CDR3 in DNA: TGTGCCAGCAGCTTAATCCAGGGGAGTGGAAACACCATATATTTT.